This is a list of T cell receptor beta chains from one sample in a study of beta chain features in type 1 diabetes. Assay: immunoSEQ multiplex PCR; the TCRdb copy retains only in-frame clones and omits some. This table has 150,000 to 190,000 clones, about 8.5% appearing once. The sequenced material came from central memory CD4+ T cells from blood. The source of these receptors is a man between 18 and 29 years old in good health. Both conserved end residues are part of each CDR3. D genes are given only for firm matches. Some rows have no size entry. The others give once, few or many, or a class for an expanded clone.

CDR3	DNA	D	size	V	J
CASSTGQGYYGYTF	TGTGCCAGCAGCACAGGACAGGGGTACTATGGCTACACCTTC	TRBD1	.	TRBV11-2	TRBJ1-2
CASSVAFGQGGDIQYF	TGTGCCAGCAGCGTAGCGTTCGGACAGGGAGGGGACATTCAGTACTTC	.	few	TRBV9	TRBJ2-4
CASSSGTSGLAYNEQFF	TGTGCCAGCAGCTCGGGGACTAGCGGGTTGGCCTACAATGAGCAGTTCTTC	TRBD2	.	TRBV7-9	TRBJ2-1
CSVRGRSGGSNEQFF	TGCAGCGTTAGGGGTCGAAGCGGAGGGAGCAATGAGCAGTTCTTC	.	many	TRBV29-1	TRBJ2-1
CASSPGTGREAFF	TGTGCCAGCTCACCTGGGACAGGGCGCGAAGCTTTCTTT	TRBD1	few	TRBV18	TRBJ1-1
CASSVDHSSTDTQYF	TGTGCCAGCAGCGTAGATCACAGCTCCACAGATACGCAGTATTTT	.	.	TRBV9	TRBJ2-3
CASSVDAGGYGYTF	TGTGCCAGCAGCGTAGATGCAGGGGGCTATGGCTACACCTTC	TRBD1	few	TRBV9	TRBJ1-2
CASSLAAGRGTQYF	TGTGCCAGCAGCTTAGCCGCGGGGCGCGGGACCCAGTACTTC	.	many	TRBV7-9	TRBJ2-5
CASSEISGGYNSPLHF	TGTGCCAGCAGTGAGATTTCAGGGGGCTATAATTCACCCCTCCACTTT	TRBD1	.	TRBV2	TRBJ1-6
CASSPGREFSGANVLTF	TGTGCCAGCTCACCAGGCAGGGAATTCTCTGGGGCCAACGTCCTGACTTTC	.	.	TRBV18	TRBJ2-6
CAWRASGNGYF	TGTGCCTGGAGAGCTAGCGGGAACGGGTACTTC	TRBD2	.	TRBV30	TRBJ2-7
CAWSNFNNSPLHF	TGTGCCTGGAGTAATTTCAATAATTCACCCCTCCACTTT	.	.	TRBV30	TRBJ1-6
CAWRGWANTEAFF	TGTGCCTGGAGAGGTTGGGCGAACACTGAAGCTTTCTTT	.	many	TRBV30	TRBJ1-1
CASSPRTGRDTEAFF	TGCGCCAGCAGCCCTCGGACAGGGAGGGACACTGAAGCTTTCTTT	TRBD1	.	TRBV5-1	TRBJ1-1
CASALSATPRNEQFF	TGTGCCAGCGCCTTAAGCGCAACTCCACGCAATGAGCAGTTCTTC	.	many	TRBV7-3	TRBJ2-1
CASSLVEAYEQYF	TGTGCCAGCAGCTTAGTCGAGGCTTACGAGCAGTACTTC	.	.	TRBV7-8	TRBJ2-7
CASSEGWGLQPQHF	TGTGCCAGCAGCGAGGGTTGGGGGCTTCAGCCCCAGCATTTT	.	.	TRBV7-9	TRBJ1-5
CATSSGQGVIQPQHF	TGTGCCACCAGCTCCGGACAGGGAGTTATTCAGCCCCAGCATTTT	TRBD1	many	TRBV15	TRBJ1-5